This TCR beta chain was identified in a study of blood T cell repertoires in COVID-19. This CDR3 has 17 amino acids. V dropped 4 bases and J dropped 8; count of bases not matched to a gene: 22. From germline, CDR1 is SQVTM and CDR2 ANQGSEA. Profiled with immunoSEQ multiplex PCR; TCRdb holds only in-frame clones, not every one. The table shows fewer than 450,000 clones, with about 88% occurring only once. What was sequenced was PBMCs or T cells enriched from blood (not recorded which). J is TRBJ1-1 and V is TRBV29-1; 7 positions agree with TRBD1. This TCR came from a woman aged 25 to 39 who had recovered from COVID-19. CDR3 region: CSVGGEGASSLLFEAFF. In DNA form, the CDR3 reads TGCAGCGTTGGGGGCGAGGGGGCTAGTTCTCTCCTATTCGAAGCTTTCTTT.